The 5 T cell receptor beta chains reported below all come from one sample, sequenced in a study of T-cell reconstitution after alpha-beta-depleted transplantation in children. This sample's TCRbeta library carried unique molecular identifier barcodes. Using its own MiXCR run on the PCR reads, TCRdb lists one record per CDR3 protein. The table includes 490,000 or so distinct CDR3 sequences, 12% detected once. Sequenced material: PBMCs from the stem cell graft donor, taken from the stem cell graft. These TCRs come from a human donor who donated a stem cell graft to a child with combined immunodeficiency.

Many counts were recorded for this clonotype. The rearrangement uses TRBV12-3 or TRBV12-4 and TRBJ2-7; no clear D. This CDR3 comprises 14 residues. V was cut by 0 bases and J by 3 bases, with 9 bases left in between. CDR3 residues: CASSLAGNFYEQYF. The DNA of the CDR3 is TGTGCCAGCAGTTTAGCGGGGAACTTCTACGAGCAGTACTTC.

This clonotype came up a few times. The chain carries TRBV7-2 and TRBJ1-5, with 9 nucleotides matching TRBD1. The CDR3 has 15 residues. V lost 5 bases to trimming and J lost 3 bases; unmatched junction nucleotides: 5. CDR1 and CDR2 (germline): SGHTA, FQGNSA. This CDR3 reads CASSPDRGDNQPQHF. CDR3 bases: TGTGCCAGCAGCCCGGACAGGGGAGACAATCAGCCCCAGCATTTT.

Turning to this clonotype: One junction end does not reproduce the germline sequence, and a read error may be involved. The V and J genes are TRBV2 and TRBJ2-1; D remains ambiguous. The CDR3 extends over 14 amino acids. Germline CDR1 and CDR2: SNHLY and FYNNEI. CDR3 bases: TGTGCCAGCAAACGACGAGCCTCCCACAATGAGCAGTTCTTC. Encoded protein: CASKRRASHNEQFF.

The V call is TRBV5-1, the J call TRBJ1-4; D remains ambiguous. Germline V gene lookup returns CDR1 SGHRS and CDR2 YFSETQ. The CDR3 loop spans 14 amino acids. Between the trimmed V and J ends, which lost 5 bases and 4 bases, there was a span of 12 bases. CDR3 in amino acids: CASRRTGDNEKLFF. CDR3 bases: TGCGCCAGCAGGCGGACCGGGGATAATGAAAAACTGTTTTTT.

J is TRBJ1-6 and V is TRBV2; perhaps TRBD1 as D (6 bases). The ends were cut back, 5 bases at V and 10 bases at J, with 18 bases in the middle. The CDR3 covers 15 residues. The germline V gene encodes CDR1 SNHLY and CDR2 FYNNEI. The CDR3 sequence is CASSINRVRGSPLHF. CDR3 bases: TGTGCCAGCAGTATCAACAGGGTTAGGGGGTCACCCCTCCACTTT.